This TCR beta chain was observed in a study of PD-1 blockade in classical Hodgkin lymphoma (TCRdb year 2020). Context from the whole study: Nivolumab dosing was 3 mg/kg intravenously every 2 weeks, continuing until either disease progression or unacceptable toxicity. A peripheral blood immune signature of response to PD-1 blockade in classical Hodgkin lymphoma was defined using TCR beta sequencing and CyTOF.

Genomic DNA was extracted with the Qiagen DNeasy kit from unsorted PBMCs and from negatively selected CD4+ and CD8+ fractions. Amplification of TCR beta CDR3 regions was done by immunoSEQ multiplex PCR with primers that anneal to V and J segments. A synthetic immune receptor repertoire was used to minimize amplification bias, and any residual bias was removed computationally once sequencing was done. Concerning the study's data processing: Repertoire diversity was quantified as the Shannon entropy index using custom Python scripts. The unsorted, CD4+ and CD8+ repertoires were each analyzed separately, with the exception of combined analyses, where CD4+ and CD8+ sequences were merged in silico. A clone was considered expanded if an increase in frequency of at least 2-fold after treatment relative to C1D1 was found, and a pseudocount of 0.5 was applied to clones undetected at baseline. Singleton clones were defined as clones with 0 or 1 copy at C1D1, and non-singleton clones were defined as clones with 2 or more copies. Clones expanded in unsorted samples were assigned a CD4+, CD8+ or unknown annotation through matching of protein sequences in sorted samples from the same patient. Wilcoxon tests on paired samples were used to test diversity changes from C1D1 to C4D1. Held by TCRdb, this immuneACCESS table contains in-frame sequences only and omits some clones. Under half of the omission traces to an unresolved V gene where checked; the cause of the rest is unknown. The V and J calls and clone size are taken from that table; D and trimming were inferred from the DNA. This sample lists under 60,000 clones; 73% were detected once. The top ten clones comprise over 12% of the sample.

Points on this clone: Its antigen is still unknown. Base qualities are missing; no much larger clone stands one base away.

The junction shows trimming of 0 bases on V and 5 bases on J, plus 4 bases between the germline ends. Per the germline V gene (reference sequence), MNHEY is the CDR1 and SMNVEV is the CDR2. Inclusive of the bounding cysteine and phenylalanine, the CDR3 is 13 residues long. Of all the DNA, just the CDR3 is kept, 39 bases in frame from base 1. The sample's time point label is to be understood as: cycle 2 day 1 (C2D1) of nivolumab. All trial patients had relapsed after autologous stem cell transplantation, with cohorts A, B and C differing in prior brentuximab vedotin exposure. The trial cohort comprised more than 55 patients with relapsed/refractory classical Hodgkin lymphoma whose best overall responses were complete response, partial response or progressive disease. Trial patients were treated with single-agent nivolumab in the multi-cohort phase II CheckMate 205 trial. An independent review committee assessed best overall response by applying the 2007 International Working Group response criteria. Trial PBMCs were collected just before the start of nivolumab (C1D1) and during therapy at cycle 2 day 1 and cycle 4 day 1. After peripheral blood was drawn into 8 mL Vacutainer Cell Preparation Tubes, PBMCs were isolated by centrifugation and then cryopreserved.

Overall study outcomes, separate from this receptor: Trial patients achieving complete response had baseline diversity similar to newly diagnosed patients, whereas partial responders and progressors had significantly lower diversity. CD4+ but not CD8+ TCR diversity rose significantly by C4D1 (p=0.0027 vs p=0.16), most apparent in complete responders (p=0.02). The study covered only a single clinical trial cohort, and the causes of the repertoire differences, possibly disease activity or prior therapy, were still not defined. Lower diversity was observed in patients in whom nivolumab was started less than 1 year after ASCT, and these patients were excluded from later analyses so that confounding by immune reconstitution would be avoided. Baseline TCR diversity was reported to be lower in newly diagnosed patients than in healthy donors and to be lower still in relapsed/refractory patients.

This specimen consisted of peripheral blood mononuclear cells (PBMCs), obtained before the second cycle of nivolumab. The chain couples TRBV27 to TRBJ1-4; there is no confident call for the D gene. This receptor was obtained from a human donor with classical Hodgkin lymphoma. The base sequence is TGTGCCAGCAGTTTATCAGGAAATGAAAAACTGTTTTTT. Translated, it gives CASSLSGNEKLFF.